Only one count was recorded for the clone carrying this T cell receptor beta chain. There are 19 residues in the CDR3. Germline V gives CDR1 SGDLS, CDR2 YYNGEE. The V and J ends lost 0 bases and 0 bases, in that order; junction bases with no gene match: 5. This entry is derived from a study of blood T cell repertoires in COVID-19. Clones were sequenced by immunoSEQ multiplex PCR, and TCRdb holds only the in-frame ones, with some missing. The data contain tens of thousands of clones, roughly 80% of them singletons. The gene calls are TRBV9 and TRBJ2-3, with 15 nucleotides matching TRBD2. Sequenced material: peripheral blood. The sequence derives from a woman of 80 years or more with active or convalescent COVID-19. CDR3 sequence (DNA): TGTGCCAGCAGCGTAGCGGGACTAGCGGGGGGAGCTAGCACAGATACGCAGTATTTT. This codes for CASSVAGLAGGASTDTQYF.